Listed here are 5 T cell receptor beta chains from one sample, sequenced in a study of blood T cell repertoires in COVID-19. The method was immunoSEQ multiplex PCR; TCRdb's version includes in-frame clones alone and lacks a portion of them. This sample yields roughly 150,000 clones, of which approximately 92% are seen a single time; 13% belongs to the top ten. The sample taken for sequencing was peripheral blood. The receptor set was obtained from a man aged 18 to 30 with COVID-19, enrolled during active disease.

The J gene is TRBJ2-7, the V gene TRBV7-2; 8 nucleotides match TRBD2. Germline V lookup: CDR1 SGHTA, CDR2 FQGNSA. V lost 5 bases and J lost 3; bases outside the gene matches: 6. The length of the CDR3 is 14 residues. Here the CDR3 reads CASSQREGLYEQYF. The CDR3 nucleotides read TGTGCCAGCAGCCAACGGGAGGGCCTCTACGAGCAGTACTTC.

The count of this clone is one. This chain joins TRBV13 and TRBJ2-7, with D tentatively TRBD2 (6 bases). The germline V gene has CDR1 PRHDT and CDR2 FYEKMQ (reference sequence). V lost 1 base, J lost 0 bases, and 10 bases lay in between. CDR3 length equals 15 residues. The CDR3 DNA sequence: TGTGCCAGCAGCTTAGTTCCGGGAGCCTCCTACGAGCAGTACTTC. It yields the protein CASSLVPGASYEQYF. Using reference TRBV13 and TRBJ2-7 for the parts outside the CDR3, the full variable domain is AAGVIQSPRHLIKEKRETATLKCYPIPRHDTVYWYQQGPGQDPQFLISFYEKMQSDKGSIPDRFSAQQFSDYHSELNMSSLELGDSALYFCASSLVPGASYEQYFGPGTRLTVT.

This chain joins TRBV27 and TRBJ1-1; D remains unclear. The germline V gene encodes CDR1 MNHEY and CDR2 SMNVEV (reference sequence). The CDR3 totals 15 residues. V lost 0 bases to trimming and J lost 0 bases, with 8 bases between them. The CDR3 region has the DNA TGTGCCAGCAGTTTATCGGGCAGTGTGAACACTGAAGCTTTCTTT. It is translated as CASSLSGSVNTEAFF.

The V call is TRBV4-2, the J call TRBJ2-2, with 9 bases matching TRBD1. V shed 3 bases and J 2 bases; nucleotides not matched to a gene: 1. CDR3 length equals 15 residues. The germline gives CDR1 LGHNA, CDR2 YNFKEQ. In DNA form, the CDR3 reads TGTGCCAGCAGCCAGACAGGGGGAAACACCGGGGAGCTGTTTTTT. Translating gives CASSQTGGNTGELFF.

This clone came up a few times. V and J are TRBV5-1 and TRBJ2-1, with 14 nucleotides matching TRBD2. Germline trimming cut 3 bases from V and 10 bases from J; bases unmatched to any gene: 9. This CDR3 region has 16 residues. In germline, CDR1 is SGHRS, CDR2 YFSETQ. CDR3 sequence reads: CASSWDGLAGGEEQFF. The CDR3 DNA reads TGCGCCAGCAGCTGGGATGGACTAGCGGGAGGAGAGGAGCAGTTCTTC.